This TCR beta chain originates from a study of CD8+ T cells in alopecia areata. RNA, once extracted, was reverse transcribed into cDNA for use as the sequencing template. Method: immunoSEQ multiplex PCR; TCRdb's copy keeps in-frame clones and lacks some. The table includes 170,000 or so clones, around 63% detected once. CDR3 length: 15 residues. The germline V gene has CDR1 SGHRS and CDR2 YFSETQ. V lost 0 bases to trimming and J lost 0 bases, with 8 bases between them. This chain joins TRBV5-1 and TRBJ2-3; tentatively, D is TRBD2 (6 bases). This TCR came from a human donor with alopecia areata. Sequenced material: CD4+ T cells sorted from blood, taken at week 0. CDR3 nucleotide sequence: TGCGCCAGCAGCTTGGTCGGGACTAGCACAGATACGCAGTATTTT. Translation gives CASSLVGTSTDTQYF.